Given below is one TCR beta chain in context. Trimming pared 3 bases from V and 0 bases from J, leaving 6 bases between. The CDR3 length is 15 residues. Germline CDR1 reads LGHNA; CDR2 reads YSLEER. Samples had at least 6.5 million PBMCs isolated from them. A J-beta primer mix and a sample-barcoded 5' primer were used in a second PCR of about 6 to 12 cycles. Every cDNA molecule carried a tag from a template-switch adaptor bearing 12 random nucleotides. TCRdb used MiXCR to reprocess the 5' RACE reads, holding one entry per CDR3 protein. The repertoire holds around 520,000 distinct CDR3 sequences, 25% to 35% seen once, with 3.6% in the top ten. This sample is part of a study of blood T cells in healthy people across ages. A further study also used this sample, focusing on T cells of mothers and their children. This second report adds: The authors used all extracted RNA for cDNA synthesis, at about 1.5 ug per 15 ul. Overlap measured in related mother-child pairs was slightly, non-significantly higher than in unrelated pairs.

Sequences were obtained from blood. The clonotype originates from a boy aged 2 to 9 in good health. The rearrangement joins TRBV4-3 to TRBJ2-6; D assignment may be TRBD1 or TRBD2 (5 bases each). The CDR3 nucleotides read TGCGCCAGCAGCCATGGGGGCTCTGGGGCCAACGTCCTGACTTTC. Amino acid sequence: CASSHGGSGANVLTF.